These 28 T cell receptor beta chains were sequenced from one sample in a study of PD-L1 blockade in urothelial cancer. Data came from immunoSEQ multiplex PCR; TCRdb stores just in-frame clones and leaves some out. The data contain tens of thousands of clones, 88% of them singletons. Described time point: peripheral blood 6 weeks after treatment start. The sample was PBMCs, taken around atezolizumab (anti-PD-L1) treatment. These receptors came from a man aged 55 to 69 with urothelial cancer.

V is TRBV30 and J is TRBJ1-1, with D possibly TRBD1 on 6 matching bases. The CDR3 runs to 16 residues. Germline lookup yields CDR1 GTSNPN and CDR2 SVGIG (reference sequence). The ends were cut back, 2 bases at V and 4 bases at J, with 20 bases in the middle. CDR3 in amino acids: CAWSKIRGAYFTEAFF. The CDR3 coding sequence is TGTGCCTGGAGTAAGATCCGGGGGGCTTATTTCACTGAAGCTTTCTTT.

V and J are TRBV28 and TRBJ2-3; D is uncertain. The CDR3 consists of 14 residues. Germline values: CDR1 MDHEN, CDR2 SYDVKM. The V gene lost 1 base and the J gene lost 4 bases, with 9 bases spanning the gap. This CDR3 is CASSLSSVPDTQYF. The CDR3 nucleotides read TGTGCCAGCAGTTTATCGAGCGTGCCAGATACGCAGTATTTT.

This chain joins TRBV7-9 and TRBJ2-2, with a possible D match to TRBD1 (5 bases). Germline V CDR1 and CDR2: SEHNR, FQNEAQ (reference sequence). The CDR3 extends over 12 amino acids. Deletions cut 3 bases from V and 13 bases from J, with 12 bases between. DNA of the CDR3: TGTGCCAGCAGCTTCAGGGCCCTGGGGCTGTTTTTT. Protein: CASSFRALGLFF. The variable domain in full, completed from reference TRBV7-9 and TRBJ2-2, reads DTGVSQNPRHKITKRGQNVTFRCDPISEHNRLYWYRQTLGQGPEFLTYFQNEAQLEKSRLLSDRFSAERPKGSFSTLEIQRTEQGDSAMYLCASSFRALGLFFGEGSRLTVL.

V usage is TRBV10-1 and J usage is TRBJ1-1, with D perhaps matching TRBD1 (6 bases). The CDR3 totals 14 residues. Trimming stripped 2 bases from V and 5 bases from J, with 12 bases between. Germline V gives CDR1 WNHNN, CDR2 SYGVQD (reference sequence). This CDR3 reads CASSETGGFTEAFF. The CDR3 DNA follows: TGCGCCAGCAGTGAGACGGGGGGCTTTACTGAAGCTTTCTTT.

This clone was seen once. The rearrangement joins TRBV10-3 to TRBJ2-7; D unresolved. Germline CDR1 is ENHRY and CDR2 is SYGVKD. The CDR3 has 14 residues. The V end was cut by 3 bases, the J end by 2 bases, with 11 bases between. CDR3 sequence reads: CAISDNQVPYEQYF. The CDR3 bases are TGTGCCATCAGTGACAACCAGGTTCCCTACGAGCAGTACTTC.

The V gene is TRBV27, the J gene TRBJ1-2; tentatively, D is TRBD1 (6 bases). The CDR3 is 16 residues long. Trimming cost V 6 bases and J 7 bases, with 24 bases left between them. The V gene's germline CDR1 is MNHEY and CDR2 SMNVEV (reference sequence). CDR3 in amino acids: CASSPAKTGRGSGYTF. The DNA of the CDR3 is TGTGCCAGCAGCCCAGCAAAAACAGGGCGCGGGAGTGGCTACACCTTC.

The chain joins TRBV9 to TRBJ2-5; maybe TRBD1 (7 bases). Germline loops: CDR1 SGDLS, CDR2 YYNGEE. Trimming took 4 bases from V and 2 from J, leaving 27 bases between them. This CDR3 contains 19 residues. DNA of the CDR3: TGTGCCAGCAGCTTACGGATAGGGGGCCTACTAGCACAGCAAGAGACCCAGTACTTC. Protein: CASSLRIGGLLAQQETQYF.

This clone occurred a few times. The V call is TRBV9, the J call TRBJ1-6, with D unclear. This CDR3 region has 14 residues. The V gene lost 0 bases and the J gene lost 8 bases, with 9 bases spanning the gap. Germline loops: CDR1 SGDLS, CDR2 YYNGEE. The CDR3 here is CASSVGAGYSPLHF. CDR3 in DNA: TGTGCCAGCAGCGTAGGGGCGGGTTATTCACCCCTCCACTTT.

DNA of the CDR3: TGTGCCAGCAGCTTGAGGGGGTTGAGGTCCAATGAAAAACTGTTTTTT. Encoded protein: CASSLRGLRSNEKLFF. The chain links TRBV5-6 to TRBJ1-4; the D gene is possibly TRBD1 (6 bases). V gave up 1 base and J gave up 5 bases, with 15 bases separating them. The CDR3 length is 16 residues. Germline lookup yields CDR1 SGHDT and CDR2 YYEEEE.

The genes are TRBV7-6 and TRBJ2-2; TRBD2 matches 8 bases. The V gene end was trimmed by 2 bases and the J gene end by 4 bases; junction bases not matched to a gene: 3. Per germline, CDR1 SGHVS and CDR2 FNYEAQ. CDR3 length equals 15 residues. The CDR3 loop reads CASSLFLAGTGELFF. For the CDR3, the DNA is TGTGCCAGCAGCTTATTCCTAGCGGGCACCGGGGAGCTGTTTTTT.

This clone was counted a few times. J is TRBJ1-1 and V is TRBV6-5; D possibly corresponds to TRBD1 (6 bases). This CDR3 is 14 amino acids long. CDR1 MNHEY and CDR2 SVGAGI come from the germline V gene. The germline V and J ends were trimmed by 6 bases and 4 bases, with 15 bases remaining between them. DNA of the CDR3: TGTGCCAGCAGCCTACTCGACAGGTTCACTGAAGCTTTCTTT. Translating gives CASSLLDRFTEAFF.

The chain links TRBV5-1 to TRBJ2-7; a weak D match, TRBD1 (6 bases). V lost 4 bases and J 5 bases, leaving 19 bases between the germline ends. The CDR3 runs 15 residues. Germline values: CDR1 SGHRS, CDR2 YFSETQ. The DNA of the CDR3 is TGCGCCAGCAGCATCTCCGGGACAACTACCAACGAGCAGTACTTC. This encodes CASSISGTTTNEQYF.

The sample holds one count of this clone. CDR3 protein: CASSAFGVLNTEAFF. Written as DNA, the CDR3 is TGTGCCAGCAGCGCGTTCGGGGTTTTGAACACTGAAGCTTTCTTT. This chain connects TRBV9 to TRBJ1-1; D not certain. CDR1 is SGDLS, CDR2 YYNGEE, per germline. The CDR3 spans 15 residues. The V gene lost 3 bases and the J gene lost 0 bases, with 12 bases spanning the gap.

About this clone: The same CDR3 also results from other DNA sequences found in this sample. Here the CDR3 reads CSVGQNQETQYF. The CDR3 DNA follows: TGCAGCGTGGGACAGAACCAAGAGACCCAGTACTTC. The gene calls are TRBV29-1 and TRBJ2-5; 7 bases agree with TRBD1. The CDR3 is made up of 12 amino acids. The V gene's germline CDR1 is SQVTM and CDR2 ANQGSEA. Unmatched junction bases numbered 1, after V lost 6 bases and J lost 0 bases.

J is TRBJ1-1 and V is TRBV5-1; unclear D gene. Trimming left V 3 bases short and J 0 bases short, with 15 bases between. CDR1 and CDR2 from the germline V gene are SGHRS and YFSETQ. This CDR3 is 16 amino acids long. Here the CDR3 DNA reads TGCGCCAGCAGCTCTGAAACGACCGGGATGAACACTGAAGCTTTCTTT. Amino acids: CASSSETTGMNTEAFF.

This clone was observed a few times. This chain links TRBV2 with TRBJ2-5; TRBD1 aligns across 10 bases. Per germline, CDR1 SNHLY and CDR2 FYNNEI. The V segment lost 4 bases and the J segment 6 bases; nucleotides outside the gene matches: 2. CDR3 length equals 13 residues. As DNA, the CDR3 is TGTGCCAGCAGTGGGGACAGGGGCCAGACCCAGTACTTC. Translated, it gives CASSGDRGQTQYF.

V gene TRBV2 combines with J gene TRBJ2-1; 9 bases match TRBD2. The J segment lost 4 bases and the V segment lost 4 bases, leaving 5 bases of the junction unmatched. Germline CDR1 SNHLY, CDR2 FYNNEI. The CDR3 totals 15 residues. CDR3 amino acids: CASSASLAGYNEQFF. CDR3 sequence (DNA): TGTGCCAGCAGTGCCTCACTAGCGGGTTACAATGAGCAGTTCTTC.

The genes are TRBV18 and TRBJ2-2; 9 positions match TRBD1. Losses at the gene ends were 2 bases for V and 3 bases for J; bases not matched to a gene: 1. From germline, CDR1 is KGHSH and CDR2 LQKENI. This CDR3 region has 15 residues. The CDR3 region has the DNA TGTGCCAGCTCACCATGGACAGGGGACACCGGGGAGCTGTTTTTT. Amino acids: CASSPWTGDTGELFF.

The V and J genes are TRBV6-5 and TRBJ2-7; D gene ambiguous. Trimming pared 2 bases from V and 4 bases from J, leaving 18 bases between. CDR1 is MNHEY and CDR2 is SVGAGI in the germline V gene. CDR3 length: 16 amino acids. The DNA of the CDR3 is TGTGCCAGCAGTTACACCCGCCCCCATAACGGGTACGAGCAGTACTTC. Translation gives CASSYTRPHNGYEQYF.

This rearrangement joins TRBV6-1 to TRBJ1-4; unclear D gene. Trimming cost V 1 base and J 8 bases, with 8 bases left between them. CDR3 length: 13 residues. The germline V gene encodes CDR1 MNHNS and CDR2 SASEGT. CDR3 sequence (DNA): TGTGCCAGCAGTGAAGTACAGTTGGAAAAACTGTTTTTT. It is translated as CASSEVQLEKLFF.

The gene calls are TRBV7-2 and TRBJ1-5; D is perhaps TRBD1 (5 bases). There are 17 residues in the CDR3. Looked up from germline, CDR1 is SGHTA and CDR2 is FQGNSA. Trimming removed 1 base from V and 2 bases from J, with 15 bases in between. This CDR3 reads CASSLGGGPGGNQPQHF. Written as DNA, the CDR3 is TGTGCCAGCAGCTTAGGCGGGGGTCCGGGCGGCAATCAGCCCCAGCATTTT.

V is TRBV7-2 and J is TRBJ2-2; 7 bases are shared with TRBD1. The junction had 8 bases not matched to a gene; V was cut back by 2 bases and J by 5 bases. From germline, CDR1 is SGHTA and CDR2 FQGNSA. The CDR3 runs 16 residues. The CDR3 bases are TGTGCCAGCAGCTTAAGACCGACAGGGACAACCGGGGAGCTGTTTTTT. This codes for CASSLRPTGTTGELFF. The full variable domain, its missing parts supplied by reference TRBV7-2 and TRBJ2-2, is GAGVSQSPSNKVTEKGKDVELRCDPISGHTALYWYRQSLGQGLEFLIYFQGNSAPDKSGLPSDRFSAERTGGSVSTLTIQRTQQEDSAVYLCASSLRPTGTTGELFFGEGSRLTVL.

This sequence joins TRBV4-1 and TRBJ1-5, with 7 bases matching TRBD1. Germline-derived CDR1 and CDR2 are MGHRA and YSYEKL. This CDR3 is built from 14 residues. V trimming: 4 bases; J trimming: 7 bases; junction bases outside the gene matches: 7. CDR3 nucleotides: TGCGCCAGCAGCCCGACAGGGATGGTCCAGCCCCAGCATTTT. This sequence encodes CASSPTGMVQPQHF.

The chain links TRBV6-1 to TRBJ2-1, with D perhaps TRBD2 (6 bases). The CDR3 covers 14 residues. Germline assignment: CDR1 MNHNS and CDR2 SASEGT. Trimming removed 4 bases at V and 6 bases at J, with 13 bases between. The CDR3 spells CASSVIGGTNEQFF. The CDR3 nucleotides read TGTGCCAGCAGTGTTATCGGGGGAACCAATGAGCAGTTCTTC.

V usage is TRBV6-5 and J usage is TRBJ2-3; a weak D match, TRBD2 (5 bases). The CDR3 has 15 residues. Trimming shortened V by 7 bases and J by 7 bases, and 21 bases separated the two germline ends. Germline CDR1 reads MNHEY; CDR2 reads SVGAGI. CDR3 coding DNA: TGTGCCAGCACCTCGAGGGCGGGCCGGATCTATACGCAGTATTTT. This gives the protein CASTSRAGRIYTQYF.

This chain uses TRBV5-6 with TRBJ1-2; unclear D gene. Trimming removed 0 bases from V and 0 bases from J, with 9 bases in between. Germline CDR1 SGHDT, CDR2 YYEEEE. The length of the CDR3 is 15 residues. Written as DNA, the CDR3 is TGTGCCAGCAGCTTGGCCTGGGCAGCTAACTATGGCTACACCTTC. Protein: CASSLAWAANYGYTF.

The chain uses TRBV7-3 and TRBJ1-1; D is ambiguous. CDR3 length equals 13 residues. The V and J ends lost 2 bases and 2 bases respectively, with 6 bases between them. Germline loops: CDR1 SGHTA, CDR2 FQGTGA. The CDR3 DNA is TGTGCCAGCAGCTTAGAGGCCAACACTGAAGCTTTCTTT. Amino acid sequence: CASSLEANTEAFF.

The chain recombines TRBV7-3 with TRBJ2-1; the match to TRBD2 covers 10 bases. The V and J ends lost 5 bases and 5 bases, in that order; junction bases with no gene match: 12. Per germline, CDR1 SGHTA and CDR2 FQGTGA. This CDR3 is built from 17 residues. The CDR3 DNA reads as TGTGCCAGCAGCCCCCACGCGCTAGCGGGGGCCGACAATGAGCAGTTCTTC. Protein: CASSPHALAGADNEQFF.